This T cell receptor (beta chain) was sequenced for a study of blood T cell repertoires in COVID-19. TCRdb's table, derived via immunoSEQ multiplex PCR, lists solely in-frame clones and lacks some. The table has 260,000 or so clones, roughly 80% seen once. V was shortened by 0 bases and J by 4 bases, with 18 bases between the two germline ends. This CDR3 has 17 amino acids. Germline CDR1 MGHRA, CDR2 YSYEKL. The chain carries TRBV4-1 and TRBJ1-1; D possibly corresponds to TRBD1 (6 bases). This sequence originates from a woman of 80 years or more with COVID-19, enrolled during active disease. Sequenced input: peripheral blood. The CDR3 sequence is CASSQEAGALGGTEAFF. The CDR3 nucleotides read TGCGCCAGCAGCCAAGAGGCAGGGGCGCTGGGTGGCACTGAAGCTTTCTTT.